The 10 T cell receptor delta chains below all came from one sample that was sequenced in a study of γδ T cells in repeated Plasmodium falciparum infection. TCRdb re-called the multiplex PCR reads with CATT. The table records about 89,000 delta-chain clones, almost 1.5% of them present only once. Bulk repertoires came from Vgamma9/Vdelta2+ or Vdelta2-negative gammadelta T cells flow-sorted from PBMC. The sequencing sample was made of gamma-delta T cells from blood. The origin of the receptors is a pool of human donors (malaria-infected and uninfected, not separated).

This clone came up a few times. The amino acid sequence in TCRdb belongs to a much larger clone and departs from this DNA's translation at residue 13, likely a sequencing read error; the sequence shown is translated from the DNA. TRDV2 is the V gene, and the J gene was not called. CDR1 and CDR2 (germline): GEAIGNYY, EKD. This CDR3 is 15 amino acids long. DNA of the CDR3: TGTGCCTGTGACCCTCTACTCCTAAGGGCCGATAAACACATCTTT. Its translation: CACDPLLLRADKHIF.

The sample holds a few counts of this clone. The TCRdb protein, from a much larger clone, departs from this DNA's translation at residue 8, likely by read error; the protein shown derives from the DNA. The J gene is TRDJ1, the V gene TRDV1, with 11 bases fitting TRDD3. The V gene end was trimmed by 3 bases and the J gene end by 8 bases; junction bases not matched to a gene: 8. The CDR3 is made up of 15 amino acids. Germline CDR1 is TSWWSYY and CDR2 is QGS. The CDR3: CALGEKPPGGYKLIF. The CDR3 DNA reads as TGTGCTCTTGGGGAGAAACCTCCTGGGGGATACAAACTCATCTTT.

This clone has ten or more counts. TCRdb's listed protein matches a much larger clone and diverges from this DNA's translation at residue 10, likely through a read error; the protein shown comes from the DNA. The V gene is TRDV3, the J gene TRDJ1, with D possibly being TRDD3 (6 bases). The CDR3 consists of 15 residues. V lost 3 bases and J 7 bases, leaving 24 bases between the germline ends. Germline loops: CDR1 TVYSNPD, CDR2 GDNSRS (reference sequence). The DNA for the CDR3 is TGTGCCTTAGTTCTTCCCCCGGGGATTGGGGGTAAACTCATCTTT. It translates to CALVLPPGIGGKLIF.

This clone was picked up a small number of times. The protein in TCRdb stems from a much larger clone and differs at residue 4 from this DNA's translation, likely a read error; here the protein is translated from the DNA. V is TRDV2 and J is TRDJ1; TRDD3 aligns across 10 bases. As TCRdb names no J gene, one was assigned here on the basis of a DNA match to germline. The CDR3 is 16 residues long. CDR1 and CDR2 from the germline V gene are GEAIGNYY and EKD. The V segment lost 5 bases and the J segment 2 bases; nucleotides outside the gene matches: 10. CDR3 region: CACVKLGDARTDKLIF. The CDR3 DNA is TGTGCCTGTGTCAAACTGGGGGATGCTCGAACCGATAAACTCATCTTT.

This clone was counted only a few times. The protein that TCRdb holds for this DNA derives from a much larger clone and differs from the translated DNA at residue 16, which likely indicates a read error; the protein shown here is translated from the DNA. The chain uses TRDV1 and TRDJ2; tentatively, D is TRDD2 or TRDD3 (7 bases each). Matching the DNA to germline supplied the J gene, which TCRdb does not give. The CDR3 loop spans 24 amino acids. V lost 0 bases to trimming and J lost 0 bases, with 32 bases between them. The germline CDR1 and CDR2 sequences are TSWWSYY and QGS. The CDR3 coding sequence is TGTGCTCTTGGGGAACTAGCCCCAATCCTTCCTCTCCTCTGGGGGGGCACTTTGACAGCACAACTCTTCTTT. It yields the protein CALGELAPILPLLWGGTLTAQLFF.

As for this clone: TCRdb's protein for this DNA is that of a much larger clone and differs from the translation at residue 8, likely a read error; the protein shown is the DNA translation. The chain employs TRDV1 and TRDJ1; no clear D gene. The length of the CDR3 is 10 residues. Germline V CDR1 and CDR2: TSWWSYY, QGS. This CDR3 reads CALGKAKRIF. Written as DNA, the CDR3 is TGTGCTCTTGGGAAGGCCAAACGCATCTTT.

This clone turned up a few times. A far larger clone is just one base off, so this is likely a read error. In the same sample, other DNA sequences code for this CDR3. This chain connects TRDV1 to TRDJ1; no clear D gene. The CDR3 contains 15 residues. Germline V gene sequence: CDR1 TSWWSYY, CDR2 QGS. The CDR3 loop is CALGEIARPTDKLIF. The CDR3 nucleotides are TGTGCTCTTGGGGAAATAGCGAGGCCCACCGATAAACTCATCTTC.

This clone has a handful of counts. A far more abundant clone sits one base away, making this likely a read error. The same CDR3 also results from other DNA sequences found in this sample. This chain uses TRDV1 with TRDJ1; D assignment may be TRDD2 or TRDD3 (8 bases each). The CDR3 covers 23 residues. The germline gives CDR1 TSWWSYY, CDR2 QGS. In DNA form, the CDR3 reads TGTGCTCTTGGGAGAACCAGGGCTTCCTACGTCCAACTGGGGGTTCTACACACCGATAAGCTCATCTTT. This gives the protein CALGRTRASYVQLGVLHTDKLIF.

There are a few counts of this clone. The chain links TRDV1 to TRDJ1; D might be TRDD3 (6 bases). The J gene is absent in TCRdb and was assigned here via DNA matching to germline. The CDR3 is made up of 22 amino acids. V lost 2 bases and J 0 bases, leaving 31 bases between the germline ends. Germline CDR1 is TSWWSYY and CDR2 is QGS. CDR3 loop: CALGEVFGQPPEGYVYTDKLIF. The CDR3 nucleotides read TGTGCTCTTGGGGAAGTTTTCGGCCAGCCCCCAGAGGGATATGTTTACACCGATAAACTCATCTTT.

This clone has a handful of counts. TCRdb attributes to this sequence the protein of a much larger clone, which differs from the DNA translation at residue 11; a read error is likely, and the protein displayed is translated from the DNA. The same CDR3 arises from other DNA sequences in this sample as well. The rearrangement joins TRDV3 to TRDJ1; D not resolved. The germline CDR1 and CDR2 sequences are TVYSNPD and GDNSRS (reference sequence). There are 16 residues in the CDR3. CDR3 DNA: TGTGCATTCACGGGCGGGACAATGAAGTACTCCGATAAACTCATCTTT. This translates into CAFTGGTMKYSDKLIF.